This T cell receptor (beta chain) appears in the sequencing data of a study of neoadjuvant anti-PD-1 for oral cavity cancer. Assay: immunoSEQ multiplex PCR; the TCRdb copy retains only in-frame clones and omits some. The sample has about 15,000 clones; roughly 69% are singletons. Germline loops: CDR1 LGHNT, CDR2 FRNRAP. CDR3 size: 13 residues. V was cut by 1 base and J by 5 bases, with 8 bases left in between. The TCR comes from a person between 40 and 80 years old with oral cavity squamous cell carcinoma. The sample was PBMCs, taken before nivolumab (anti-PD-1) treatment. V gene TRBV12-5 combines with J gene TRBJ2-5; D unresolved. The CDR3 DNA follows: TGTGCTAGTGGTTTGGCCCCCCTCGAGACCCAGTACTTC. It codes for CASGLAPLETQYF.